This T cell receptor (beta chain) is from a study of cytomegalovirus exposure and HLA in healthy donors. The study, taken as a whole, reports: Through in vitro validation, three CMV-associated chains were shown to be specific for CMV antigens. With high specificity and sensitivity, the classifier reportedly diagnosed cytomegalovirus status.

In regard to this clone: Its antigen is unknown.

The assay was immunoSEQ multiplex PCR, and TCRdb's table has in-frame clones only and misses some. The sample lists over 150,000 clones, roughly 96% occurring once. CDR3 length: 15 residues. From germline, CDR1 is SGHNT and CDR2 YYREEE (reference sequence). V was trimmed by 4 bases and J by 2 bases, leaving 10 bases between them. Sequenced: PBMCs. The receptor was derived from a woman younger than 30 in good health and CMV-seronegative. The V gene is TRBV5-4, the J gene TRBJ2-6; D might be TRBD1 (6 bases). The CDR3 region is CASSTGSAGANVLTF. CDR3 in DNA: TGTGCCAGCAGCACAGGGTCGGCTGGGGCCAACGTCCTGACTTTC.